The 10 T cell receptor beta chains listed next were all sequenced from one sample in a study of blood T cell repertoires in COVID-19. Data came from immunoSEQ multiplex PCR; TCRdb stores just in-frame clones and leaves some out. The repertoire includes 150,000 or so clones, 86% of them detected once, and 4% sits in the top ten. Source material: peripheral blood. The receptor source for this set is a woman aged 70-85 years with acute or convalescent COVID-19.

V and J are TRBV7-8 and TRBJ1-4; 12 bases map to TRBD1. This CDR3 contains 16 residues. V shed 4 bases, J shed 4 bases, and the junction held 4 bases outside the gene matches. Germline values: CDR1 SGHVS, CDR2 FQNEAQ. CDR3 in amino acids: CASSSGQGAHNEKLFF. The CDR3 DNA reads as TGTGCCAGCAGCTCGGGACAGGGGGCGCATAATGAAAAACTGTTTTTT.

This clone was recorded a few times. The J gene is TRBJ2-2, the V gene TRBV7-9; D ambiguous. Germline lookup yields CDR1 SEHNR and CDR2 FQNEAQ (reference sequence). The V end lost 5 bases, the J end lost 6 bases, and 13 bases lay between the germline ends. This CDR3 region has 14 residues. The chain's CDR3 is CASSPRFFAGELFF. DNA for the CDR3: TGTGCCAGCAGCCCCCGGTTTTTCGCCGGGGAGCTGTTTTTT. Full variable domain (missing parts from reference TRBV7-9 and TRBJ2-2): DTGVSQNPRHKITKRGQNVTFRCDPISEHNRLYWYRQTLGQGPEFLTYFQNEAQLEKSRLLSDRFSAERPKGSFSTLEIQRTEQGDSAMYLCASSPRFFAGELFFGEGSRLTVL.

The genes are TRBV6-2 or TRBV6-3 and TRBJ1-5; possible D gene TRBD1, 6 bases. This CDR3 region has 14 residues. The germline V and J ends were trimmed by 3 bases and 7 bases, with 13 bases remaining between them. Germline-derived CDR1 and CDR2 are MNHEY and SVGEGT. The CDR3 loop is CASSYSGALQPQHF. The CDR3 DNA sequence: TGTGCCAGCAGTTATTCAGGGGCTCTCCAGCCCCAGCATTTT.

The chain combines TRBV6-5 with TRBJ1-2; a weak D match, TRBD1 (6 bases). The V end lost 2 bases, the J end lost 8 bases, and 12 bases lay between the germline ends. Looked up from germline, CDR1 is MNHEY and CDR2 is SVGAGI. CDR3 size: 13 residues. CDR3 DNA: TGTGCCAGCAGTTACGGGGGGGCACGAGGCTACACCTTC. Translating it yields CASSYGGARGYTF.

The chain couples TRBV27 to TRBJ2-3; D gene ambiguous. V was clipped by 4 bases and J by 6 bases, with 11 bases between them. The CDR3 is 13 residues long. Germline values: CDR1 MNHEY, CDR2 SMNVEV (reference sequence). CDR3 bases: TGTGCCAGCAGTTACCGCCAGTGGGATACGCAGTATTTT. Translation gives CASSYRQWDTQYF.

CDR3 loop: CASSPTLRATYGYTF. CDR3 coding DNA: TGTGCCAGCAGTCCAACCCTCAGGGCGACCTATGGCTACACCTTC. The chain links TRBV27 to TRBJ1-2; tentative D call: TRBD1 (5 bases). Trimming shortened V by 5 bases and J by 4 bases, and 17 bases separated the two germline ends. The CDR3 has 15 residues. Germline CDR1 is MNHEY and CDR2 is SMNVEV (reference sequence).

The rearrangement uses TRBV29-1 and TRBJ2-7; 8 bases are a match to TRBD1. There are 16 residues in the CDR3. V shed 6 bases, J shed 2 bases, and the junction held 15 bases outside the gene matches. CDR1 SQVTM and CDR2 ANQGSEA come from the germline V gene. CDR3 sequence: CSVIPLEGQVTYEQYF. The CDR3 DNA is TGCAGCGTAATTCCACTGGAGGGACAGGTTACCTACGAGCAGTACTTC.

The chain's CDR3 is CATSDPIESTDTQYF. The DNA for the CDR3 is TGTGCCACCAGTGACCCCATTGAGAGCACAGATACGCAGTATTTT. The chain has TRBV24-1 and TRBJ2-3; no clear D. Deletions cut 4 bases from V and 0 bases from J, with 10 bases between. Germline CDR1 is KGHDR and CDR2 is SFDVKD. The CDR3 consists of 15 residues.

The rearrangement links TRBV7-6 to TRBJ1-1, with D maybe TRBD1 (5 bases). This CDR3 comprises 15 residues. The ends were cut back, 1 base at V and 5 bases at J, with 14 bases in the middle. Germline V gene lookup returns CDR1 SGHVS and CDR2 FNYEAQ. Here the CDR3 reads CASSLDQGARTEAFF. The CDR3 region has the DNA TGTGCCAGCAGCTTAGATCAGGGCGCAAGGACTGAAGCTTTCTTT.

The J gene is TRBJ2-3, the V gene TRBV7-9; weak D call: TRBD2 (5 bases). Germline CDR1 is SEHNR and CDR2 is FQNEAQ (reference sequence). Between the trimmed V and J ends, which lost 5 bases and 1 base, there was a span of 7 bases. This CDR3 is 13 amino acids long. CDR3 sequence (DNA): TGTGCCAGCAGCGCCGGGGGCACAGATACGCAGTATTTT. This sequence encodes CASSAGGTDTQYF.